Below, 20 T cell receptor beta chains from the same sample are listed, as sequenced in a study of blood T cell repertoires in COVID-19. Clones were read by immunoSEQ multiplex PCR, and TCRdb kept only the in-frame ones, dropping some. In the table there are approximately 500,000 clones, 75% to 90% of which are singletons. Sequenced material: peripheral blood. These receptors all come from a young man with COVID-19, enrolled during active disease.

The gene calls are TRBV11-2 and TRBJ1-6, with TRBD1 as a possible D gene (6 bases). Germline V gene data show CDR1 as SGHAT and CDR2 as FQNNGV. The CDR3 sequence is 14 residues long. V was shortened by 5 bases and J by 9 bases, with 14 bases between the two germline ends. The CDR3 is CASSPNQGFSPLHF. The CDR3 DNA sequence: TGTGCCAGCAGCCCGAATCAGGGGTTTTCACCCCTCCACTTT. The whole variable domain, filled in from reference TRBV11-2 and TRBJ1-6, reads EAGVAQSPRYKIIEKRQSVAFWCNPISGHATLYWYQQILGQGPKLLIQFQNNGVVDDSQLPKDRFSAERLKGVDSTLKIQPAKLEDSAVYLCASSPNQGFSPLHFGNGTRLTVT.

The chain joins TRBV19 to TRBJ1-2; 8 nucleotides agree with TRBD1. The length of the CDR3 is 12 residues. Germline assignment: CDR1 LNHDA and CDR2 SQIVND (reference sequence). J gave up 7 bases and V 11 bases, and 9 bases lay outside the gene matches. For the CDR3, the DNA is TGTGCCTCCCAGGGGGCTCAGGGTGGCTACACCTTC. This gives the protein CASQGAQGGYTF.

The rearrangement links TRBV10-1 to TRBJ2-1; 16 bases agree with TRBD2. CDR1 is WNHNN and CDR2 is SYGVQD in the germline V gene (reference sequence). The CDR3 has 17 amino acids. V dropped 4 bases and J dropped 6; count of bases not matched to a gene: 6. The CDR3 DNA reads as TGCGCCAGCAGTGGGCCCGGGACTAGCGGGGGGGCCAATGAGCAGTTCTTC. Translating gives CASSGPGTSGGANEQFF.

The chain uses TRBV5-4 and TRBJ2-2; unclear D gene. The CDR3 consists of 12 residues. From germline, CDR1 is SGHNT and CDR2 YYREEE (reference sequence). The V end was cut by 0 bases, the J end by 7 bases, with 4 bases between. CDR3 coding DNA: TGTGCCAGCAGCTTGGCCGGCGGGGAGCTGTTTTTT. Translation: CASSLAGGELFF.

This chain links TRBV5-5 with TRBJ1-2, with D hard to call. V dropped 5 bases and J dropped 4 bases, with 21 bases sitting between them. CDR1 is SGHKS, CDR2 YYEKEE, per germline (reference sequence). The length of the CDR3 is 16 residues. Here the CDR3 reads CASSPISGPEIYGYTF. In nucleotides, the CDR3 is TGTGCCAGCAGTCCGATTTCGGGTCCTGAGATCTATGGCTACACCTTC.

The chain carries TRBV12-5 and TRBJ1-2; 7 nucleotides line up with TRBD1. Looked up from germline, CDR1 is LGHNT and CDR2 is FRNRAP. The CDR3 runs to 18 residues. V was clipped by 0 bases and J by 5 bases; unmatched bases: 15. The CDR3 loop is CASGLVSILGQVMYGYTF. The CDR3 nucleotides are TGTGCTAGTGGTTTGGTTTCCATACTTGGACAGGTCATGTATGGCTACACCTTC.

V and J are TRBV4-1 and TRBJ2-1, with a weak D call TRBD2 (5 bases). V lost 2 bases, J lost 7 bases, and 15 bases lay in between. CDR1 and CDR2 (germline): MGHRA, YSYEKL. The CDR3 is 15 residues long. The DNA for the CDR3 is TGCGCCAGCAGCCAACCTAATCGTGAGGGTAATGAGCAGTTCTTC. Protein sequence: CASSQPNREGNEQFF.

The CDR3 here is CASSLGRLAGEYEQYF. CDR3 DNA: TGTGCCAGCAGCCTGGGGCGACTAGCGGGAGAATACGAGCAGTACTTC. V gene TRBV5-6 combines with J gene TRBJ2-7; TRBD2 matches 12 bases. V lost 4 bases and J lost 4; bases outside the gene matches: 9. The CDR3 extends over 16 amino acids. Germline V CDR1 and CDR2: SGHDT, YYEEEE.

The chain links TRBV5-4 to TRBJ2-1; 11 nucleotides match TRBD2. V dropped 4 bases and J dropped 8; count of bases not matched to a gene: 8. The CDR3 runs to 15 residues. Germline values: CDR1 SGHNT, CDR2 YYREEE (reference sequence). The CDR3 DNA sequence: TGTGCCAGCAGCGCCACTAGCGGGGGTAGTGATGAGCAGTTCTTC. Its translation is CASSATSGGSDEQFF. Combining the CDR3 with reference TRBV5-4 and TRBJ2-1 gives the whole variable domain ETGVTQSPTHLIKTRGQQVTLRCSSQSGHNTVSWYQQALGQGPQFIFQYYREEENGRGNFPPRFSGLQFPNYSSELNVNALELDDSALYLCASSATSGGSDEQFFGPGTRLTVL.

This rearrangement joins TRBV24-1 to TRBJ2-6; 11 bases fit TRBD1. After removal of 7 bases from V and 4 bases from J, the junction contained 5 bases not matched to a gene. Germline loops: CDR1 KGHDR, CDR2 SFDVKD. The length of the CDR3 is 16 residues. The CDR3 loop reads CATSRGQGVGANVLTF. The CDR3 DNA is TGTGCCACCAGCAGGGGACAGGGGGTCGGGGCCAACGTCCTGACTTTC.

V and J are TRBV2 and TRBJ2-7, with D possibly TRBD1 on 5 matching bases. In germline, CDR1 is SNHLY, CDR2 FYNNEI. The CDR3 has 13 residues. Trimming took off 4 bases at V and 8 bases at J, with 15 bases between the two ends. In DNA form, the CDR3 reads TGTGCCAGCAGTGCCCTGGAAAGGGGAAAGCAGTACTTC. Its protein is CASSALERGKQYF.

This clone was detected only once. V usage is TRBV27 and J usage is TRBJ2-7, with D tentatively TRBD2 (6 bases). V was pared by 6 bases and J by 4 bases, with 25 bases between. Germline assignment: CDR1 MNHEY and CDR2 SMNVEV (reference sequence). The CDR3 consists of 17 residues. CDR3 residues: CASRPRGEDHGRYEQYF. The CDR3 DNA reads TGTGCCAGCAGACCGAGAGGGGAGGATCATGGGAGGTACGAGCAGTACTTC.

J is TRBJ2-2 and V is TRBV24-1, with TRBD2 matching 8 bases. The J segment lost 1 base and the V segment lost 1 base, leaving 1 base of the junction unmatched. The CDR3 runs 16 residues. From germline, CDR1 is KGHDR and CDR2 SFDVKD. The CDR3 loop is CATSDFRGGNTGELFF. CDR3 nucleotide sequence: TGTGCCACCAGTGATTTTCGGGGGGGGAACACCGGGGAGCTGTTTTTT.

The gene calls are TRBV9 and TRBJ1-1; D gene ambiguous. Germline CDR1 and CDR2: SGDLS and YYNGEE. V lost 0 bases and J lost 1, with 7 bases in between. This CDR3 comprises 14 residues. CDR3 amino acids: CASSVGVGNTEAFF. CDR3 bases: TGTGCCAGCAGCGTAGGCGTCGGGAACACTGAAGCTTTCTTT. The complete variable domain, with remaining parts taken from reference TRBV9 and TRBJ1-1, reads DSGVTQTPKHLITATGQRVTLRCSPRSGDLSVYWYQQSLDQGLQFLIQYYNGEERAKGNILERFSAQQFPDLHSELNLSSLELGDSALYFCASSVGVGNTEAFFGQGTRLTVV.

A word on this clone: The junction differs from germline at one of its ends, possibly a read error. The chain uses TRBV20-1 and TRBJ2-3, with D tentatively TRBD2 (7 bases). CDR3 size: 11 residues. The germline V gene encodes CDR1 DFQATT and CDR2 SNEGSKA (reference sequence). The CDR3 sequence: CSASELRGATF. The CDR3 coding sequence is TGCAGTGCTAGTGAACTTCGGGGGGCAACTTTT.

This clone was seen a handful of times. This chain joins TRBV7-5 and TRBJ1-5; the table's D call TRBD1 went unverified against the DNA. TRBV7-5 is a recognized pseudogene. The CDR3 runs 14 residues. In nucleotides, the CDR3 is TGTGTCAGAAGCCCCTGGGACAGGGGGCAGCCCCAGCATTTT. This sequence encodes CVRSPWDRGQPQHF.

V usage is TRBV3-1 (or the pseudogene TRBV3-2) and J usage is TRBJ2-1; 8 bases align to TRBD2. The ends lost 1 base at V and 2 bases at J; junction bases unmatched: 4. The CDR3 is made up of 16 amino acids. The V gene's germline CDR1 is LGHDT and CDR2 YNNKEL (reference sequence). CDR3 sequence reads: CASSQVSGGTYNEQFF. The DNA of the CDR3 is TGTGCCAGCAGCCAAGTTTCGGGGGGGACCTACAATGAGCAGTTCTTC.

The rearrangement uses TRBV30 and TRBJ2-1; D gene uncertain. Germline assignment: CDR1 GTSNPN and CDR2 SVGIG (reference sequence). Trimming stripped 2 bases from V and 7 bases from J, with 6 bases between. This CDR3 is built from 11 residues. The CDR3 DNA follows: TGTGCCTGGAGTCCCGGGAATGAGCAGTTCTTC. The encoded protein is CAWSPGNEQFF.

CDR3 DNA sequence: TGTGCCAGCAGCGCCGACACCGTAGGAAGTAACACCATATATTTT. It translates to CASSADTVGSNTIYF. The rearrangement uses TRBV2 and TRBJ1-3, with no clear D. Trimming removed 6 bases at V and 7 bases at J, with 19 bases between. CDR1 and CDR2 from the germline V gene are SNHLY and FYNNEI. The CDR3 is 15 amino acids.

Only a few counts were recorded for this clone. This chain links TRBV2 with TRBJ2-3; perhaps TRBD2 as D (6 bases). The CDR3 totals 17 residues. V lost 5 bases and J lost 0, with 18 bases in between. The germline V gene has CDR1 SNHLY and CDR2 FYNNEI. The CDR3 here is CASSSPGTLHSTDTQYF. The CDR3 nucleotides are TGTGCCAGCAGTTCCCCTGGGACTCTCCATAGCACAGATACGCAGTATTTT. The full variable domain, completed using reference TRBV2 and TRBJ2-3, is EPEVTQTPSHQVTQMGQEVILRCVPISNHLYFYWYRQILGQKVEFLVSFYNNEISEKSEIFDDQFSVERPDGSNFTLKIRSTKLEDSAMYFCASSSPGTLHSTDTQYFGPGTRLTVL.